A few counts support the clone carrying this T cell receptor (beta chain). Its antigen remains unknown. TCRdb redid the calling of the 5' RACE reads with MiXCR, one entry per CDR3 protein. The data contain about 560,000 distinct CDR3 sequences, roughly a sixth of them singletons. Trimming pared 5 bases from V and 7 bases from J, leaving 12 bases between. The V gene's germline CDR1 is LNHNV and CDR2 YYDKDF (reference sequence). This CDR3 contains 13 residues. The data stem from a study of T-cell memory formation after mild COVID-19. Background on the study: Largely donor-specific TCR clusters were found. Study outcomes and limitations: Shrinking CD4+ clones resided mostly in CM and EM, and CD8+ ones in EMRA. There was a balanced CD4/CD8 profile in clones contracting day 15 to 85, and later expanders leaned CD4+.

Sequencing used PBMCs or a T cell subset sorted from them (not recorded which). J is TRBJ1-3 and V is TRBV15, with D possibly being TRBD1 (5 bases). The receptor was derived from an adult woman who had mild COVID-19 (a few samples of this study predate the infection). Cell type and time point are not known. The DNA for the CDR3 is TGTGCCACCAGCGAGTCCCAGGGCAACACCATATATTTT. Translated: CATSESQGNTIYF.